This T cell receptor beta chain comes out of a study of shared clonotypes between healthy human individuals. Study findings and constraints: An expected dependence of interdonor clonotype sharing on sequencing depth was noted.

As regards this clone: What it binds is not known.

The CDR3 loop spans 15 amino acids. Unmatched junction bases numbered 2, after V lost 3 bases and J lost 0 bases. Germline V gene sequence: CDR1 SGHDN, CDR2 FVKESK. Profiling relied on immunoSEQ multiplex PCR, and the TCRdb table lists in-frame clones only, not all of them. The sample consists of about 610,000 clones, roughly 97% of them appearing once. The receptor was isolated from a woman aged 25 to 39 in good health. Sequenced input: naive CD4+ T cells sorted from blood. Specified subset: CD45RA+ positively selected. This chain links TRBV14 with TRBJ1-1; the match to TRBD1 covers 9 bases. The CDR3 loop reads CASSQDRGMNTEAFF. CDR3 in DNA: TGTGCCAGCAGCCAGGACAGGGGAATGAACACTGAAGCTTTCTTT.